The clone carrying this T cell receptor beta chain was seen only a few times. These data come from a study of T cells after yellow fever vaccination. TCRdb analysed the 5' RACE reads with MiXCR anew, one entry per CDR3 protein. This sample yields about 130,000 distinct CDR3 sequences, of which 6.6% are seen a single time; 0.55% to 0.7% belongs to the top ten. The CDR3 consists of 15 residues. J was trimmed by 10 bases and V by 5 bases; bases with no gene match: 12. Germline lookup yields CDR1 SGHTA and CDR2 FQGNSA. Sequencing was performed on CD4+ T cells sorted from PBMCs, taken 10 days after the yellow fever booster vaccination. The chain recombines TRBV7-2 with TRBJ2-1, with TRBD2 matching 9 bases. The receptor's source is a man aged 30 to 39 who received the YFV17D yellow fever vaccine. The CDR3 here is CASSPFGTSSGEQFF. The CDR3 DNA reads TGTGCCAGCAGCCCCTTCGGGACTAGCTCAGGGGAGCAGTTCTTC. The full variable domain, completed using reference TRBV7-2 and TRBJ2-1, is GAGVSQSPSNKVTEKGKDVELRCDPISGHTALYWYRQSLGQGLEFLIYFQGNSAPDKSGLPSDRFSAERTGGSVSTLTIQRTQQEDSAVYLCASSPFGTSSGEQFFGPGTRLTVL.